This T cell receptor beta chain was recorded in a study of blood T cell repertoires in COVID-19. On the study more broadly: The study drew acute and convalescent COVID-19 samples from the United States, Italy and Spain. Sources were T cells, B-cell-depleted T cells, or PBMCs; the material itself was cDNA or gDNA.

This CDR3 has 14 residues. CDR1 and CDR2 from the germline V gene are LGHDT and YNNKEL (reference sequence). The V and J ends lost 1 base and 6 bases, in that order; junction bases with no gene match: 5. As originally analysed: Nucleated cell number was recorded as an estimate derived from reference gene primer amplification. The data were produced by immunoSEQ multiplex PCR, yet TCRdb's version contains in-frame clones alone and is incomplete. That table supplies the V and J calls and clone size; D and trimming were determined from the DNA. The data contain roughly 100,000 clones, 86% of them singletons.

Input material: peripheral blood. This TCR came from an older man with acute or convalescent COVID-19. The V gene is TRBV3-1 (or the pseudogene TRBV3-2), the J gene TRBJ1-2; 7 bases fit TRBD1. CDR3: CASSQGRTGNGYTF. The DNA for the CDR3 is TGTGCCAGCAGCCAAGGACGGACAGGCAATGGCTACACCTTC.